One sample yielded the 13 T cell receptor beta chains listed below, sequenced in a study of blood T cell repertoires in COVID-19. Here immunoSEQ multiplex PCR was the method, and the copy in TCRdb shows in-frame clones only, minus some. This table holds 300,000 to 400,000 clones, roughly 88% found once. Sequenced sample: PBMCs or T cells enriched from blood (not recorded which). These TCRs come from a woman younger than 45 with acute COVID-19.

This chain connects TRBV11-3 to TRBJ1-6; D ambiguous. V lost 2 bases, J lost 8 bases, and 7 bases lay in between. Germline V gene sequence: CDR1 SGHNT, CDR2 YENEEA. This CDR3 has 13 residues. In DNA, the CDR3 is TGTGCCAGCAGCTTATTCCGGGATTCACCCCTCCACTTT. This codes for CASSLFRDSPLHF.

The V call is TRBV5-4, the J call TRBJ2-2, with TRBD1 as a possible D gene (6 bases). There are 16 residues in the CDR3. V dropped 2 bases and J dropped 3 bases, with 14 bases sitting between them. Germline V gene sequence: CDR1 SGHNT, CDR2 YYREEE (reference sequence). Written as DNA, the CDR3 is TGTGCCAGCAGCTTCGGGACACGGAGAGACACCGGGGAGCTGTTTTTT. Its translation is CASSFGTRRDTGELFF.

This clone appeared a single time. The V and J genes are TRBV7-2 and TRBJ2-2; no reliable D call. Germline values: CDR1 SGHTA, CDR2 FQGNSA. Trimming removed 6 bases at V and 1 base at J, with 12 bases between. There are 15 residues in the CDR3. For the CDR3, the DNA is TGTGCCAGCAGTCAACAGACCGTGAACACCGGGGAGCTGTTTTTT. Translating it yields CASSQQTVNTGELFF.

This clone has a single count. This chain joins TRBV7-8 and TRBJ1-5, with 8 nucleotides matching TRBD1. V lost 3 bases and J lost 5; bases outside the gene matches: 12. Germline-derived CDR1 and CDR2 are SGHVS and FQNEAQ. The CDR3 sequence is 17 residues long. The CDR3 sequence: CASSLGYRGRLDQPQHF. The CDR3 DNA reads TGTGCCAGCAGCTTGGGCTACAGGGGGAGGTTGGATCAGCCCCAGCATTTT.

This clone came up once. The rearrangement uses TRBV24-1 and TRBJ1-4, with TRBD1 matching 7 bases. The germline gives CDR1 KGHDR, CDR2 SFDVKD. The CDR3 length is 15 residues. With 2 bases clipped from V and 7 bases from J, the junction kept 6 bases outside the gene matches. The CDR3 reads CATSDSRQGGEKLFF. The CDR3 coding sequence is TGTGCCACCAGTGATTCCCGACAGGGCGGTGAAAAACTGTTTTTT.

The chain couples TRBV28 to TRBJ1-6, with a weak D call TRBD1 (5 bases). Germline V gene data show CDR1 as MDHEN and CDR2 as SYDVKM. Between the trimmed V and J ends, which lost 10 bases and 5 bases, there was a span of 18 bases. The CDR3 sequence is 15 residues long. The CDR3 spells CAIGPPGANNSPLHF. The CDR3 DNA reads TGTGCCATCGGGCCTCCTGGGGCTAATAATTCACCCCTCCACTTT.

This chain connects TRBV12-5 to TRBJ2-1, with TRBD1 identical over 10 bases. Per the germline V gene, CDR1 is LGHNT and CDR2 is FRNRAP. The J segment lost 3 bases and the V segment lost 1 base, leaving 6 bases of the junction unmatched. The CDR3 length is 17 residues. The CDR3 region is CASGLGTGTGVYNEQFF. The CDR3 DNA reads TGTGCTAGTGGTTTGGGCACCGGGACAGGGGTCTACAATGAGCAGTTCTTC. Together with reference TRBV12-5 and TRBJ2-1, the CDR3 gives the full variable domain: DARVTQTPRHKVTEMGQEVTMRCQPILGHNTVFWYRQTMMQGLELLAYFRNRAPLDDSGMPKDRFSAEMPDATLATLKIQPSEPRDSAVYFCASGLGTGTGVYNEQFFGPGTRLTVL.

The chain combines TRBV6-5 with TRBJ1-2; 7 bases agree with TRBD1. CDR1 and CDR2 (germline): MNHEY, SVGAGI. V was clipped by 6 bases and J by 4 bases; unmatched bases: 8. This CDR3 comprises 14 residues. CDR3 protein: CASRSTGQIYGYTF. The DNA of the CDR3 is TGTGCCAGCAGGTCCACGGGACAGATCTATGGCTACACCTTC.

The CDR3: CASSLTGFTEAFF. CDR3 bases: TGCGCCAGCAGCTTGACAGGGTTCACTGAAGCTTTCTTT. The chain employs TRBV5-1 and TRBJ1-1, with D maybe TRBD1 (6 bases). With 1 base removed from V and 4 bases from J, the gap between germline ends came to 8 bases. CDR3 length: 13 residues. Germline lookup yields CDR1 SGHRS and CDR2 YFSETQ.

The chain is built from TRBV7-9 and TRBJ2-3, with D possibly being TRBD1 (6 bases). With 2 bases removed from V and 4 bases from J, the gap between germline ends came to 13 bases. The CDR3 is 15 amino acids. CDR1 and CDR2 from the germline V gene are SEHNR and FQNEAQ (reference sequence). The CDR3 is CASSLPQGSADTQYF. CDR3 sequence (DNA): TGTGCCAGCAGCTTACCGCAGGGGAGCGCAGATACGCAGTATTTT.

This rearrangement joins TRBV4-2 to TRBJ1-5; 9 positions agree with TRBD1. The junction had 2 bases not matched to a gene; V was cut back by 0 bases and J by 2 bases. The germline CDR1 and CDR2 sequences are LGHNA and YNFKEQ. The CDR3 covers 16 residues. CDR3 loop: CASSQDGDRGNQPQHF. The CDR3 DNA reads as TGTGCCAGCAGCCAAGATGGGGACAGGGGCAATCAGCCCCAGCATTTT.

The chain is built from TRBV5-5 and TRBJ1-1; D is undetermined. V gave up 1 base and J gave up 2 bases, with 6 bases separating them. The CDR3 is 13 residues long. Germline V gives CDR1 SGHKS, CDR2 YYEKEE (reference sequence). In DNA, the CDR3 is TGTGCCAGCAGCTTGTACAAAAACACTGAAGCTTTCTTT. This translates into CASSLYKNTEAFF.

The J gene is TRBJ2-7, the V gene TRBV6-5; 7 bases line up with TRBD1. V trimming: 5 bases; J trimming: 3 bases; junction bases outside the gene matches: 4. Germline V lookup: CDR1 MNHEY, CDR2 SVGAGI. The CDR3 loop spans 13 amino acids. The DNA of the CDR3 is TGTGCCAGCAGTAGGACAGGCTACTACGAGCAGTACTTC. Its protein product is CASSRTGYYEQYF.